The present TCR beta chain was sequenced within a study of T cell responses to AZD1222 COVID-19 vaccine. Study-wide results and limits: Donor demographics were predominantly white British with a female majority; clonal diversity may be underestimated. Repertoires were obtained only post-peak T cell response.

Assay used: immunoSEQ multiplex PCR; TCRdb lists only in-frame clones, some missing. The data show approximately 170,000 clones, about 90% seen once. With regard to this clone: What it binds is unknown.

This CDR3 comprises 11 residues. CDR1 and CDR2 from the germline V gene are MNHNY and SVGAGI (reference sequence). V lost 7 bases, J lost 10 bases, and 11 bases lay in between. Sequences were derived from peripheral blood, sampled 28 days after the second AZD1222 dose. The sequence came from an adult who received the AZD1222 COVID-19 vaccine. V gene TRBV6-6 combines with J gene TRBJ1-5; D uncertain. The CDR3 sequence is CASTSGSPQHF. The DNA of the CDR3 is TGTGCCAGCACCTCGGGGTCTCCCCAGCATTTT.